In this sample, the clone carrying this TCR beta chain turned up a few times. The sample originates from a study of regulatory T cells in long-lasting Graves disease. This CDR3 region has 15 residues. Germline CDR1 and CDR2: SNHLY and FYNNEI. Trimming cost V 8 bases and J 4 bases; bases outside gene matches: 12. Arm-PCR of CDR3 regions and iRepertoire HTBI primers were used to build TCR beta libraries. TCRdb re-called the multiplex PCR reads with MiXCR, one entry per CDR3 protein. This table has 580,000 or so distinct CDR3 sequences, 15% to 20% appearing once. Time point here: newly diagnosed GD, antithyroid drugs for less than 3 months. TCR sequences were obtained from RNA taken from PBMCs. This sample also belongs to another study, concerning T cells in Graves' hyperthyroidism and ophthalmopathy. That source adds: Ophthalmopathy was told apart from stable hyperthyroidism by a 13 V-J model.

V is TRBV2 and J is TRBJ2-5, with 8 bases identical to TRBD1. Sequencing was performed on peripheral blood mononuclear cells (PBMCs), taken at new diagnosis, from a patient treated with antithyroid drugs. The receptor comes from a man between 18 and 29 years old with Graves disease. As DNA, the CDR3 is TGTGCCAGCGCCCAGGACAGGGATCTCCCAGAGACCCAGTACTTC. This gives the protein CASAQDRDLPETQYF.